The source of this T cell receptor (beta chain) is a study of blood T cell repertoires in COVID-19. About the research overall: T cells, B-cell-depleted T cells, or PBMCs provided the cDNA or gDNA that served as material.

Recruited during active infection, patients (from Seattle) were subsequently followed longitudinally. The authors' processing: Reference gene primer amplification yielded estimated nucleated cell counts. The repertoire was sequenced with immunoSEQ multiplex PCR; TCRdb's copy has only in-frame clones and lacks some. That table gives V, J and clone size, and the DNA gave D and trimming. The sample yields approximately 170,000 clones, around four fifths seen once. This clone was seen once. V was pared by 0 bases and J by 4 bases, with 17 bases between. The CDR3 spans 17 residues. Germline V gene sequence: CDR1 SGHRS, CDR2 YFSETQ.

Material: peripheral blood. This sequence originates from an elderly woman with COVID-19, enrolled during active disease. The genes are TRBV5-1 and TRBJ1-3, with D tentatively TRBD1 (6 bases). The CDR3 DNA follows: TGCGCCAGCAGCTTGGCACAGGGAAGCATTTCAGGAAACACCATATATTTT. This sequence encodes CASSLAQGSISGNTIYF. Based on the CDR3 plus reference TRBV5-1 and TRBJ1-3, the full variable domain is KAGVTQTPRYLIKTRGQQVTLSCSPISGHRSVSWYQQTPGQGLQFLFEYFSETQRNKGNFPGRFSGRQFSNSRSEMNVSTLELGDSALYLCASSLAQGSISGNTIYFGEGSWLTVV.